Listed here are 13 T cell receptor beta chains from one sample, sequenced in a study of cytomegalovirus exposure and HLA in healthy donors. PCR primers comprised 60 Vbeta and 13 Jbeta primers. Profiling relied on immunoSEQ multiplex PCR, and the TCRdb table lists in-frame clones only, not all of them. Among approximately 130,000 clones, 70% to 80% were seen once, and the ten largest hold 1.5% to 2%. Sample: PBMCs. These receptors were taken from a female donor in good health and CMV-seropositive.

This clone was seen a few times. The rearrangement links TRBV6-6 to TRBJ2-7, with 8 bases identical to TRBD1. CDR3 length: 14 residues. Germline CDR1 MNHNY, CDR2 SVGAGI (reference sequence). The V segment lost 5 bases and the J segment 6 bases; nucleotides outside the gene matches: 9. The CDR3 protein is CASSLYGQGGEQYF. The CDR3 DNA reads as TGTGCCAGCAGTCTTTACGGACAGGGAGGCGAGCAGTACTTC.

The chain combines TRBV5-4 with TRBJ1-4; tentative D call: TRBD1 (6 bases). V was shortened by 3 bases and J by 5 bases, with 11 bases between the two germline ends. The CDR3 contains 14 residues. CDR1 and CDR2 (germline): SGHNT, YYREEE (reference sequence). The CDR3 bases are TGTGCCAGCAGCTCCGGACAGCAAAATGAAAAACTGTTTTTT. This codes for CASSSGQQNEKLFF.

The V gene is TRBV7-9, the J gene TRBJ2-2, with D perhaps TRBD1 (6 bases). The length of the CDR3 is 16 residues. Germline V lookup: CDR1 SEHNR, CDR2 FQNEAQ (reference sequence). Trimming stripped 4 bases from V and 1 base from J, with 13 bases between. The CDR3 is CASSWTPGQNTGELFF. DNA of the CDR3: TGTGCCAGCAGCTGGACCCCGGGACAGAACACCGGGGAGCTGTTTTTT.

This clone was recorded a few times. The V call is TRBV6-5, the J call TRBJ2-7; D might be TRBD1 (5 bases). V was clipped by 5 bases and J by 5 bases, with 7 bases between them. Germline assignment: CDR1 MNHEY and CDR2 SVGAGI. This CDR3 is built from 11 residues. CDR3 DNA: TGTGCCAGCAGTCAGGGCCACGAGCAGTACTTC. Residues: CASSQGHEQYF.

The gene calls are TRBV7-6 and TRBJ2-1, with 8 bases matching TRBD2. V trimming: 1 base; J trimming: 8 bases; junction bases outside the gene matches: 7. Germline-derived CDR1 and CDR2 are SGHVS and FNYEAQ. CDR3 length: 15 amino acids. CDR3 amino acids: CASSLGSGGPYEQFF. CDR3 DNA: TGTGCCAGCAGCTTAGGATCGGGAGGGCCTTATGAGCAGTTCTTC.

The V gene is TRBV12-5, the J gene TRBJ2-1; TRBD2 aligns across 9 bases. In germline, CDR1 is LGHNT, CDR2 FRNRAP. The CDR3 runs 13 residues. Germline trimming cut 10 bases from V and 10 bases from J; bases unmatched to any gene: 11. In nucleotides, the CDR3 is TGTGCTACCGGGGCTAGCGGGGCCGGGGAGCAGTTCTTC. Translation gives CATGASGAGEQFF. Full variable domain (missing parts from reference TRBV12-5 and TRBJ2-1): DARVTQTPRHKVTEMGQEVTMRCQPILGHNTVFWYRQTMMQGLELLAYFRNRAPLDDSGMPKDRFSAEMPDATLATLKIQPSEPRDSAVYFCATGASGAGEQFFGPGTRLTVL.

The chain links TRBV25-1 to TRBJ1-3; 8 bases are a match to TRBD1. This CDR3 is built from 15 residues. Trimming at V came to 4 bases and at J to 3 bases, leaving 5 bases not matched to a gene. Germline V gene sequence: CDR1 MGHDK, CDR2 SYGVNS. The CDR3 region is CASSVTGGGGNTIYF. The CDR3 nucleotides read TGTGCCAGCAGTGTTACAGGGGGTGGTGGAAACACCATATATTTT.

V gene TRBV29-1 combines with J gene TRBJ2-3; 7 bases match TRBD2. The CDR3 contains 13 residues. The V and J ends lost 7 bases and 4 bases, in that order; junction bases with no gene match: 8. CDR1 and CDR2 (germline): SQVTM, ANQGSEA. CDR3 nucleotides: TGCAGCGCTCATGGACTAGAGTCAGATACGCAGTATTTT. Amino acid sequence: CSAHGLESDTQYF.

The CDR3 sequence is CASSVGGGTSSTDTQYF. CDR3 coding DNA: TGTGCCAGCAGCGTAGGGGGGGGGACTAGCTCCACAGATACGCAGTATTTT. V gene TRBV9 combines with J gene TRBJ2-3, with 9 nucleotides matching TRBD2. Trimming removed 0 bases from V and 2 bases from J; junction bases left unmatched: 7. CDR1 and CDR2 from the germline V gene are SGDLS and YYNGEE. The CDR3 length is 17 residues.

V and J are TRBV2 and TRBJ1-5; TRBD1 is a possible D gene (6 bases). V dropped 2 bases and J dropped 4 bases, with 12 bases sitting between them. Germline V lookup: CDR1 SNHLY, CDR2 FYNNEI. The CDR3 loop spans 15 amino acids. CDR3: CASSERTAPNQPQHF. CDR3 nucleotides: TGTGCCAGCAGTGAACGGACAGCGCCTAATCAGCCCCAGCATTTT.

The V gene is TRBV7-9, the J gene TRBJ1-1, with D maybe TRBD1 (5 bases). Germline CDR1 SEHNR, CDR2 FQNEAQ (reference sequence). The CDR3 is made up of 13 amino acids. Trimming pared 1 base from V and 5 bases from J, leaving 8 bases between. The CDR3 spells CASSLGTSTEAFF. CDR3 bases: TGTGCCAGCAGCTTAGGGACAAGTACTGAAGCTTTCTTT.

This clone was found once. The rearrangement links TRBV5-1 to TRBJ1-2; D uncertain. Germline lookup yields CDR1 SGHRS and CDR2 YFSETQ. V gave up 0 bases and J gave up 6 bases, with 6 bases separating them. The CDR3 covers 12 residues. The CDR3 here is CASSLGQNGYTF. CDR3 nucleotide sequence: TGCGCCAGCAGCTTGGGGCAGAATGGCTACACCTTC. Based on the CDR3 plus reference TRBV5-1 and TRBJ1-2, the full variable domain is KAGVTQTPRYLIKTRGQQVTLSCSPISGHRSVSWYQQTPGQGLQFLFEYFSETQRNKGNFPGRFSGRQFSNSRSEMNVSTLELGDSALYLCASSLGQNGYTFGSGTRLTVV.

The V and J genes are TRBV7-9 and TRBJ2-7; maybe TRBD2 (5 bases). Germline CDR1 reads SEHNR; CDR2 reads FQNEAQ (reference sequence). This CDR3 is built from 12 residues. The ends were cut back, 1 base at V and 6 bases at J, with 7 bases in the middle. Here the CDR3 reads CASSLGGGEQYF. The CDR3 coding sequence is TGTGCCAGCAGCTTAGGTGGAGGCGAGCAGTACTTC. Using reference TRBV7-9 and TRBJ2-7 for the parts outside the CDR3, the full variable domain is DTGVSQNPRHKITKRGQNVTFRCDPISEHNRLYWYRQTLGQGPEFLTYFQNEAQLEKSRLLSDRFSAERPKGSFSTLEIQRTEQGDSAMYLCASSLGGGEQYFGPGTRLTVT.